A selection of T cell receptor beta chains follows, all from one sample in a study of T cell changes during pregnancy in multiple sclerosis. Clones were sequenced by immunoSEQ multiplex PCR, and TCRdb holds only the in-frame ones, with some missing. The sample contains just under 85,000 clones, approximately 89% of which appear only once. Sample: peripheral blood, taken in the first trimester of pregnancy. Source of these receptors: a female donor with multiple sclerosis, enrolled in a pregnancy study. Both conserved end residues are part of each CDR3.

v_gene	j_gene	CDR3aa
TRBV9	TRBJ2-2	CASSGVAGAGGELFF
TRBV5-1	TRBJ2-1	CASSLGLGKREQFF
TRBV5-1	TRBJ1-2	CASSLAGTGGYGYTF
TRBV28	TRBJ2-1	CASSLGEWEQFF
TRBV30	TRBJ2-7	CASGLSGTLYEQYF
TRBV30	TRBJ1-1	CAWSGGRGDTEAFF
TRBV7-2	TRBJ2-2	CASSLEAGGTGELFF
TRBV18	TRBJ2-1	CASSYSGSNEQFF
TRBV5-5	TRBJ1-5	CASSLEGQINQPQHF
TRBV28	TRBJ2-7	CASSLAGDRDYEQYF
TRBV10-3	TRBJ1-2	CAISGQENYGYTF
TRBV23-1	TRBJ1-6	CASSQSSRGPSPLHF
TRBV9	TRBJ1-1	CASSPGGVNTEAFF
TRBV29-1	TRBJ1-1	CSVRHLLNTEAFF
TRBV19	TRBJ1-5	CASSQTGTINQPQHF
TRBV6-1	TRBJ2-7	CASSRTVYEQYF
TRBV5-5	TRBJ1-1	CASSPDRVLNTEAFF
TRBV9	TRBJ2-3	CASSKGTSGDTQYF
TRBV27	TRBJ2-1	CASSPPSGEQFF
TRBV7-2	TRBJ2-1	CASNIGGSSYNEQFF
TRBV7-6	TRBJ1-1	CASSLVTGVNTEAFF
TRBV10-3	TRBJ2-5	CAISERGGLAGVLETQYF
TRBV5-1	TRBJ1-2	CASSLEADRGRTSYTF
TRBV6-6	TRBJ2-1	CASSWRTVENEQFF
TRBV2	TRBJ2-5	CASMKAGETQYF
TRBV18	TRBJ1-4	CASSTEQGNSEKLFF
TRBV14	TRBJ2-1	CASSVRLLAGGLNEQFF
TRBV30	TRBJ2-2	CAGRPRDVVTGELFF
TRBV6-4	TRBJ1-1	CASRETDLNTEAFF
TRBV19	TRBJ2-7	CASSIPGDTYEQYF
TRBV4-2	TRBJ2-1	CASSQGTSGSLFPNEQFF
TRBV2	TRBJ1-5	CASREGHPSNQPQHF
TRBV30	TRBJ1-6	CAWRRQGAGNSPLHF
TRBV7-2	TRBJ2-1	CASRGPGTSGSEQFF
TRBV6-1	TRBJ2-5	CASSEAGGRQETQYF
TRBV5-1	TRBJ2-1	CASSLDPTSGRLFF
TRBV27	TRBJ2-7	CASSLSIGGYEQYF
TRBV19	TRBJ1-1	CASDPGGREAFF
TRBV19	TRBJ2-5	CASSIDGAGGKGTQYF
TRBV28	TRBJ2-5	CASSSPAGQETQYF
TRBV5-1	TRBJ2-7	CASSLDSASHEQYF
TRBV28	TRBJ1-2	CASSSPGFGYTF
TRBV25-1	TRBJ2-1	CASSEFGGNEQFF
TRBV5-5	TRBJ1-6	CASSLETGNSPLHF
TRBV5-1	TRBJ1-4	CASSLAGQSGKLFF
TRBV28	TRBJ2-1	CASSPGNNEQFF
TRBV7-6	TRBJ2-7	CASSTAGLAGRNEQYF
TRBV4-3	TRBJ2-7	CASSQGLGSYEQYF
TRBV21-1	TRBJ2-7	CASSSSRTSGPNYEQYF